This TCR beta chain is from a study of shared clonotypes between healthy human individuals. Study-wide results and caveats: Clonotypes that were shared across a handful of donors made up around 5% of naive CD4 clonotypes.

The data were produced by immunoSEQ multiplex PCR, yet TCRdb's version contains in-frame clones alone and is incomplete. The table includes under 750,000 clones, 72% detected once. Trimming left V 2 bases short and J 0 bases short, with 22 bases between. Per the germline V gene, CDR1 is MNHEY and CDR2 is SMNVEV (reference sequence). The CDR3 runs 19 residues. About this clone: Its specificity is not known.

The clonotype originates from a woman in her twenties or thirties in good health. The chain couples TRBV27 to TRBJ2-5, with D possibly TRBD1 on 6 matching bases. Sample: memory CD4+ T cells sorted from blood. Sample subset: CD45RA-negative fraction. This CDR3 reads CASSLPGVNSRLYQETQYF. DNA of the CDR3: TGTGCCAGCAGTTTACCAGGGGTCAATTCCCGACTTTACCAAGAGACCCAGTACTTC.